The clone carrying this T cell receptor (beta chain) came up a few times. Its specificity is not known. Patients aged 18 to 65 had newly diagnosed hyperthyroidism lasting under 2 months. Orbital computed tomography and thyroid ultrasound, together with serum TRAb and thyroxine and clinical symptoms, were used for diagnoses. PBMCs were derived from roughly 10 ml fresh peripheral blood. The TCR beta CDR3 regions underwent amplification using RNA transcripts as the source. In the first-round RT-PCR of the TCR CDR3, the HTBI primer set was used. TCRdb processed the multiplex PCR reads anew with MiXCR; each CDR3 protein has one entry. The sample consists of approximately 590,000 distinct CDR3 sequences, approximately 15% of them appearing once. These data belong to a study of T cells in Graves' hyperthyroidism and ophthalmopathy. This CDR3 is built from 16 residues. Per the germline V gene, CDR1 is LGHNA and CDR2 is YSLEER. Deletions cut 0 bases from V and 7 bases from J, with 13 bases between.

General study results and limits: In blood, most of the thyroid clonotypes expanded above 0.001 were also present.

The V gene is TRBV4-3, the J gene TRBJ1-6, with D possibly matching TRBD1 (6 bases). The sequence derives from a young woman with Graves' hyperthyroidism. Sequenced material: blood. The CDR3 sequence is CASSQELGARNSPLHF. The CDR3 region has the DNA TGCGCCAGCAGCCAAGAGTTGGGGGCGCGGAATTCACCCCTCCACTTT.